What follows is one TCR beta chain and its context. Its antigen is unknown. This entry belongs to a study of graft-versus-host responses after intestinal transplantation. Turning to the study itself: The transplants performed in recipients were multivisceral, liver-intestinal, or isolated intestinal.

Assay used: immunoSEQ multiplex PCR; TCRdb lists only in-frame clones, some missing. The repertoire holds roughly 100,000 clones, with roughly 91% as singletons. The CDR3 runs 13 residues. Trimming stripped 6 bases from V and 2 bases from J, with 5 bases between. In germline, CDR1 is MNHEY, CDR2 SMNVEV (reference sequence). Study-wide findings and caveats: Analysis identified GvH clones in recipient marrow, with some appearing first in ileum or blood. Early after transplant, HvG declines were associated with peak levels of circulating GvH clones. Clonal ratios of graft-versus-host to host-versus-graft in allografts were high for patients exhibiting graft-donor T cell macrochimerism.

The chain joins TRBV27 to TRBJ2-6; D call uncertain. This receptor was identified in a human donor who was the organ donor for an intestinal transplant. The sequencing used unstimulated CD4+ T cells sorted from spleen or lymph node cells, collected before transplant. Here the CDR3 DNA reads TGTGCCAGCAGAAGAGCTGGGGCCAACGTCCTGACTTTC. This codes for CASRRAGANVLTF.